Below, one T cell receptor beta chain is given with its context. The antigen is not known. Thyroid surgery was performed in patients who had received no treatment beforehand. The length of the CDR3 is 14 residues. V was clipped by 4 bases and J by 4 bases, with 14 bases between them. Germline assignment: CDR1 SGHRS and CDR2 YFSETQ. TCRdb reprocessed the PCR reads via MiXCR. The table has 40,000 or so clones, 20% to 30% seen once. The data derive from a study of metastatic and nonmetastatic thyroid tumors. Study-level results: Malignant tumors reportedly showed significantly higher TCR beta diversity than benign nodules in both blood and tumor.

The rearrangement links TRBV5-1 to TRBJ2-5, with a weak D call TRBD2 (5 bases). This receptor was identified in a female donor with papillary thyroid cancer or a benign thyroid nodule (not recorded which). Some clones in this sample may be carry-over from other donors' samples. The specimen was blood. The CDR3 here is CASSIPAGGETQYF. The CDR3 DNA reads as TGCGCCAGCAGCATCCCGGCGGGTGGAGAGACCCAGTACTTC.